The 30 T cell receptor beta chains below were found in one sample sequenced in a study of untreated major depressive disorder. Repertoires were generated with immunoSEQ multiplex PCR, while TCRdb's copy carries only in-frame clones and drops some. Of just over 20,000 clones in the sample, around 87% were seen once. The specimen was CD4+ T cells from PBMCs. All receptors come from a woman aged 25 to 45 in good health.

The V call is TRBV29-1, the J call TRBJ1-2, with D uncertain. The CDR3 has 15 residues. Germline V gene sequence: CDR1 SQVTM, CDR2 ANQGSEA. V gave up 3 bases and J gave up 0 bases, with 14 bases separating them. The CDR3 sequence: CSVDPAPFTNYGYTF. The CDR3 nucleotides read TGCAGCGTTGACCCGGCACCCTTTACTAACTATGGCTACACCTTC.

The V and J genes are TRBV29-1 and TRBJ1-5; TRBD1 might be the D (5 bases). Trimming cost V 6 bases and J 4 bases, with 13 bases left between them. The V gene's germline CDR1 is SQVTM and CDR2 ANQGSEA. The CDR3 runs to 13 residues. Here the CDR3 reads CSVGGQWNQPQHF. DNA of the CDR3: TGCAGCGTCGGGGGTCAGTGGAATCAGCCCCAGCATTTT.

This chain uses TRBV7-6 with TRBJ1-3, with a tentative D call TRBD1 (5 bases). Between the trimmed V and J ends, which lost 5 bases and 0 bases, there was a span of 17 bases. CDR1 and CDR2 from the germline V gene are SGHVS and FNYEAQ. The length of the CDR3 is 17 residues. CDR3 amino acids: CASSPGTLPGSGNTIYF. CDR3 DNA: TGTGCCAGCAGCCCCGGGACGTTACCCGGCTCTGGAAACACCATATATTTT.

V is TRBV2 and J is TRBJ1-3; D gene unclear. This CDR3 is 14 amino acids long. V lost 6 bases and J 0 bases, leaving 9 bases between the germline ends. Germline CDR1 is SNHLY and CDR2 is FYNNEI. The chain's CDR3 is CASRQSSSGNTIYF. In DNA, the CDR3 is TGTGCCAGCAGACAGTCGAGCTCTGGAAACACCATATATTTT.

CDR3 sequence (DNA): TGCGCCAGCAGCCAAGATAGAGTAGCGGGGGTAAGGAATGAGCAGTTCTTC. It codes for CASSQDRVAGVRNEQFF. The J gene is TRBJ2-1, the V gene TRBV4-3; 9 bases are a match to TRBD2. CDR1 and CDR2 from the germline V gene are LGHNA and YSLEER. The V and J ends lost 0 bases and 7 bases, in that order; junction bases with no gene match: 10. CDR3 size: 17 residues.

This chain joins TRBV10-3 and TRBJ1-3; 7 nucleotides align to TRBD1. The CDR3 is 15 amino acids. Per the germline V gene, CDR1 is ENHRY and CDR2 is SYGVKD. Unmatched junction bases numbered 8, after V lost 6 bases and J lost 3 bases. The CDR3 DNA reads as TGTGCCATCAGGCACACAGGGGATGTTGGAAACACCATATATTTT. Protein product: CAIRHTGDVGNTIYF.

The chain combines TRBV6-1 with TRBJ1-1, with TRBD1 as a possible D gene (5 bases). The CDR3 is made up of 15 amino acids. In germline, CDR1 is MNHNS, CDR2 SASEGT. Trimming pared 3 bases from V and 4 bases from J, leaving 15 bases between. In nucleotides, the CDR3 is TGTGCCAGCAGTGACGTCGGACGTGGGGCCACTGAAGCTTTCTTT. It codes for CASSDVGRGATEAFF.

This sequence joins TRBV4-1 and TRBJ2-7; the D is unclear. V lost 3 bases to trimming and J lost 2 bases, with 11 bases between them. Germline assignment: CDR1 MGHRA and CDR2 YSYEKL. This CDR3 is built from 14 residues. This chain's CDR3 is CASSHPVIPYEQYF. The CDR3 DNA is TGCGCCAGCAGCCATCCGGTCATTCCCTACGAGCAGTACTTC.

In DNA form, the CDR3 reads TGTGCCAGTAGTGGACAGGGGGTCCACGAGCAGTACTTC. It codes for CASSGQGVHEQYF. The genes are TRBV19 and TRBJ2-7; 10 bases agree with TRBD1. Trimming took 5 bases from V and 5 from J; bases not matched to a gene: 3. The CDR3 extends over 13 amino acids. Germline V CDR1 and CDR2: LNHDA, SQIVND (reference sequence).

The chain uses TRBV10-3 and TRBJ2-5; tentatively, D is TRBD1 or TRBD2 (7 bases each). V was shortened by 3 bases and J by 4 bases, with 15 bases between the two germline ends. The V gene's germline CDR1 is ENHRY and CDR2 SYGVKD. The CDR3 loop spans 15 amino acids. This chain's CDR3 is CAISDIRGGGETQYF. CDR3 DNA: TGTGCCATCAGTGACATCAGGGGGGGCGGAGAGACCCAGTACTTC.

This chain uses TRBV5-5 with TRBJ2-1; 9 nucleotides agree with TRBD1. CDR3 length: 14 residues. CDR1 is SGHKS, CDR2 YYEKEE, per germline (reference sequence). V lost 3 bases and J lost 10; bases outside the gene matches: 8. The CDR3 DNA reads as TGTGCCAGCAGCTACGGGACAGGGATCGGGGAGCAGTTCTTC. Translation gives CASSYGTGIGEQFF.

This chain connects TRBV6-5 to TRBJ1-3; 11 bases are shared with TRBD1. From germline, CDR1 is MNHEY and CDR2 SVGAGI. The J segment lost 2 bases and the V segment lost 4 bases, leaving 1 base of the junction unmatched. The CDR3 loop spans 15 amino acids. The CDR3 sequence: CASSWTGGPGNTIYF. CDR3 in DNA: TGTGCCAGCAGTTGGACAGGGGGCCCTGGAAACACCATATATTTT.

This chain uses TRBV20-1 with TRBJ2-7; D is uncertain. Trimming took 0 bases from V and 3 from J, leaving 3 bases between them. Germline-derived CDR1 and CDR2 are DFQATT and SNEGSKA (reference sequence). CDR3 length equals 11 residues. CDR3 protein: CSAREYYEQYF. DNA for the CDR3: TGCAGTGCTAGAGAGTACTACGAGCAGTACTTC.

The chain joins TRBV6-5 to TRBJ1-2, with 8 bases that match TRBD1. V was clipped by 3 bases and J by 4 bases; unmatched bases: 10. CDR1 and CDR2 (germline): MNHEY, SVGAGI. The CDR3 spans 16 residues. CDR3 in amino acids: CASSYSSGTGLYGYTF. The CDR3 DNA follows: TGTGCCAGCAGTTATTCCTCCGGGACAGGCCTCTATGGCTACACCTTC.

This chain links TRBV7-2 with TRBJ2-1; 8 bases fit TRBD2. CDR1 SGHTA and CDR2 FQGNSA come from the germline V gene. This CDR3 is 15 amino acids long. J was trimmed by 1 base and V by 4 bases; bases with no gene match: 3. CDR3 coding DNA: TGTGCCAGCAGCTCCACTAGCGGATCCTACAATGAGCAGTTCTTC. It encodes CASSSTSGSYNEQFF.

The chain is built from TRBV18 and TRBJ1-4; D is unclear. The CDR3 loop spans 13 amino acids. Germline V gene sequence: CDR1 KGHSH, CDR2 LQKENI. V was shortened by 2 bases and J by 7 bases, with 8 bases between the two germline ends. CDR3 residues: CASSPGSGEKLFF. CDR3 in DNA: TGTGCCAGCTCACCAGGGTCAGGTGAAAAACTGTTTTTT.

This chain's CDR3 is CASSYTGARSQPQHF. CDR3 in DNA: TGTGCCAGCAGTTATACAGGGGCCCGAAGTCAGCCCCAGCATTTT. The chain combines TRBV5-6 with TRBJ1-5; TRBD1 aligns across 7 bases. The V gene's germline CDR1 is SGHDT and CDR2 YYEEEE. The CDR3 is 15 residues long. The junction had 11 bases not matched to a gene; V was cut back by 5 bases and J by 6 bases.

The chain recombines TRBV7-9 with TRBJ1-1, with D tentatively TRBD1 (5 bases). This CDR3 spans 14 amino acids. CDR1 and CDR2 (germline): SEHNR, FQNEAQ (reference sequence). The V and J ends lost 5 bases and 6 bases respectively, with 16 bases between them. Written as DNA, the CDR3 is TGTGCCAGCAGCCTAGGGACGTTGGGGGCTGAAGCTTTCTTT. Encoded protein: CASSLGTLGAEAFF.

In its sample, this clone was seen a few times. V usage is TRBV28 and J usage is TRBJ2-5; 8 nucleotides line up with TRBD2. This CDR3 is built from 17 residues. J gave up 6 bases and V 5 bases, and 17 bases lay outside the gene matches. The V gene's germline CDR1 is MDHEN and CDR2 SYDVKM. In DNA form, the CDR3 reads TGTGCCAGCAGTCCTCATGCGGGGGGCGGGACCTTGAAGACCCAGTACTTC. Translation gives CASSPHAGGGTLKTQYF.

The CDR3 spells CASSPRTDSPLHF. The DNA of the CDR3 is TGTGCCAGCAGCCCGCGGACGGATTCACCCCTCCACTTT. The J gene is TRBJ1-6, the V gene TRBV5-8; no clear D. V lost 4 bases, J lost 8 bases, and 10 bases lay in between. The CDR3 runs to 13 residues. Germline CDR1 and CDR2: SGHTS and YDEGEE.

This chain connects TRBV14 to TRBJ1-6; possibly TRBD1 for D (5 bases). Looked up from germline, CDR1 is SGHDN and CDR2 is FVKESK. Trimming left V 1 base short and J 8 bases short, with 12 bases between. CDR3 length: 15 amino acids. DNA for the CDR3: TGTGCCAGCAGCCAAGCGGGGCCCAGTTATTCACCCCTCCACTTT. Translating gives CASSQAGPSYSPLHF.

V gene TRBV11-2 combines with J gene TRBJ1-2; TRBD1 is a possible D gene (6 bases). Germline V CDR1 and CDR2: SGHAT, FQNNGV. There are 14 residues in the CDR3. V shed 5 bases and J shed 7 bases, with 17 bases lying between them. CDR3 protein: CASSPRGGAGGYTF. CDR3 sequence (DNA): TGTGCCAGCAGCCCGCGAGGGGGGGCTGGTGGCTACACCTTC. The variable domain in full, with the rest retrieved from reference TRBV11-2 and TRBJ1-2, is EAGVAQSPRYKIIEKRQSVAFWCNPISGHATLYWYQQILGQGPKLLIQFQNNGVVDDSQLPKDRFSAERLKGVDSTLKIQPAKLEDSAVYLCASSPRGGAGGYTFGSGTRLTVV.

A few counts support this clone. The chain has TRBV7-9 and TRBJ1-1; possible D gene TRBD1, 6 bases. Trimming stripped 5 bases from V and 1 base from J, with 20 bases between. The CDR3 loop spans 17 amino acids. From germline, CDR1 is SEHNR and CDR2 FQNEAQ (reference sequence). CDR3 in amino acids: CASSPRGSRGENTEAFF. The CDR3 coding sequence is TGTGCCAGCAGCCCGAGGGGTAGTAGGGGGGAGAACACTGAAGCTTTCTTT.

The sample holds a few counts of this clone. The gene calls are TRBV6-1 and TRBJ2-5; possible D gene TRBD1, 6 bases. The CDR3 loop spans 14 amino acids. Per germline, CDR1 MNHNS and CDR2 SASEGT. V was clipped by 8 bases and J by 1 base, with 14 bases between them. As DNA, the CDR3 is TGTGCCAGCCTCGAACAGGGCGCCCAAGAGACCCAGTACTTC. Translated, it gives CASLEQGAQETQYF.

This chain's CDR3 is CASSQEQGANYGYTF. CDR3 coding DNA: TGCGCCAGCAGCCAGGAGCAGGGTGCTAACTATGGCTACACCTTC. V and J are TRBV4-3 and TRBJ1-2; tentatively, D is TRBD1 (5 bases). CDR1 is LGHNA and CDR2 is YSLEER in the germline V gene. The CDR3 is 15 amino acids. Trimming left V 3 bases short and J 0 bases short, with 11 bases between.

The chain carries TRBV7-2 and TRBJ1-1, with TRBD1 as a possible D gene (5 bases). V lost 1 base and J 3 bases, leaving 12 bases between the germline ends. Germline V CDR1 and CDR2: SGHTA, FQGNSA. The CDR3 has 15 amino acids. DNA for the CDR3: TGTGCCAGCAGCTTAGGTGGGGGAGGGGACACTGAAGCTTTCTTT. Translated: CASSLGGGGDTEAFF.

This chain links TRBV6-6 with TRBJ2-7, with 7 bases fitting TRBD2. CDR1 is MNHNY and CDR2 is SVGAGI in the germline V gene (reference sequence). The length of the CDR3 is 15 residues. Trimming removed 0 bases from V and 4 bases from J; junction bases left unmatched: 6. The CDR3 spells CASSYSGGRGYEQYF. Here the CDR3 DNA reads TGTGCCAGCAGTTACTCGGGGGGGAGAGGATACGAGCAGTACTTC.

The CDR3 sequence is CASSLPWDRGDGYTF. The CDR3 region has the DNA TGTGCCAGCAGTTTGCCCTGGGACAGGGGGGATGGCTACACCTTC. The V and J genes are TRBV28 and TRBJ1-2; 11 bases are shared with TRBD1. CDR1 and CDR2 (germline): MDHEN, SYDVKM. This CDR3 has 15 residues. J lost 6 bases, V lost 3 bases, and 6 bases had no gene match.

V gene TRBV5-6 combines with J gene TRBJ2-3; TRBD2 matches 10 bases. V shed 8 bases and J 6 bases; nucleotides not matched to a gene: 6. This CDR3 has 13 residues. Germline loops: CDR1 SGHDT, CDR2 YYEEEE. The CDR3 DNA follows: TGTGCCAGTGGGCTAGCGGGGGACGATACGCAGTATTTT. Amino acid sequence: CASGLAGDDTQYF.

This chain uses TRBV30 with TRBJ1-1; no firm D call. The V end was cut by 0 bases, the J end by 5 bases, with 7 bases between. Germline V lookup: CDR1 GTSNPN, CDR2 SVGIG (reference sequence). The CDR3 has 12 amino acids. CDR3 protein: CAWSVRRTEAFF. The DNA for the CDR3 is TGTGCCTGGAGTGTACGGCGGACTGAAGCTTTCTTT.